The next 26 T cell receptor beta chains were all read from a single sample in a study of blood T cells in healthy people across ages. A second roughly 6 to 11 cycle PCR used barcoded and J-beta primers. In TCRdb, the 5' RACE reads were re-called with MiXCR into one record per CDR3 protein. The profile shows fewer than 2 million distinct CDR3 sequences, around 40% of them singletons. Source material: blood. These receptors were collected from a human donor in good health.

This clonotype was counted only a few times. The chain has TRBV2 and TRBJ2-1, with 9 bases matching TRBD2. Germline CDR1 is SNHLY and CDR2 is FYNNEI. The CDR3 has 17 amino acids. The junction had 10 bases not matched to a gene; V was cut back by 7 bases and J by 0 bases. CDR3 bases: TGTGCCAGCAAGGTCATTGCGGGGGGGAGCTCCTACAATGAGCAGTTCTTC. Residues: CASKVIAGGSSYNEQFF.

V gene TRBV4-2 combines with J gene TRBJ2-4; no clear D. Near its end, the DNA agrees better with TRBJ2-7, so the J call may be wrong. The CDR3 consists of 16 residues. The germline gives CDR1 LGHNA, CDR2 YNFKEQ. CDR3 residues: CASSQDLGIGSYEQYF. CDR3 sequence (DNA): TGTGCCAGCAGCCAAGATTTAGGCATAGGCTCCTACGAGCAGTACTTC.

This clonotype has just a few counts. V and J are TRBV6-2 or TRBV6-3 and TRBJ2-1; TRBD2 aligns across 13 bases. The junction had 5 bases not matched to a gene; V was cut back by 5 bases and J by 7 bases. CDR1 is MNHEY, CDR2 SVGEGT, per germline. This CDR3 spans 15 amino acids. The CDR3 here is CASSLGTSGKNEQFF. The CDR3 DNA sequence: TGTGCCAGCAGTCTAGGGACTAGCGGGAAGAATGAGCAGTTCTTC.

The chain uses TRBV7-2 and TRBJ2-5, with D possibly TRBD1 on 7 matching bases. The CDR3 is made up of 15 amino acids. Between the trimmed V and J ends, which lost 1 base and 5 bases, there was a span of 14 bases. Germline CDR1 reads SGHTA; CDR2 reads FQGNSA. The CDR3 DNA reads as TGTGCCAGCAGCTTAGGGTCACAGGGGAGGGAGACCCAGTACTTC. Translating it yields CASSLGSQGRETQYF.

This sequence joins TRBV9 and TRBJ2-1; D is possibly TRBD2 (7 bases). The CDR3 covers 14 residues. CDR1 and CDR2 (germline): SGDLS, YYNGEE. V was trimmed by 2 bases and J by 5 bases, leaving 11 bases between them. CDR3 DNA: TGTGCCAGCAGCGTTGGGGGGGCCCACAATGAGCAGTTCTTC. It yields the protein CASSVGGAHNEQFF.

The genes are TRBV2 and TRBJ1-2, with D perhaps matching TRBD1 (6 bases). There are 15 residues in the CDR3. CDR1 is SNHLY, CDR2 FYNNEI, per germline. Trimming took 6 bases from V and 5 from J, leaving 19 bases between them. The CDR3 sequence is CASRSSGVLAYGYTF. Here the CDR3 DNA reads TGTGCCAGCAGGAGCTCAGGGGTCCTCGCTTATGGCTACACCTTC.

This clonotype was picked up one time. The rearrangement uses TRBV4-3 and TRBJ2-7; 10 bases map to TRBD1. Germline loops: CDR1 LGHNA, CDR2 YSLEER. This CDR3 is built from 17 residues. The J segment lost 6 bases and the V segment lost 4 bases, leaving 15 bases of the junction unmatched. The CDR3 loop reads CASSLSLRNGQGGEQYF. The CDR3 nucleotides read TGCGCCAGCAGCCTTTCGTTGCGGAATGGACAGGGGGGCGAGCAGTACTTC.

The chain carries TRBV28 and TRBJ1-1, with unresolved D. Trimming took 5 bases from V and 4 from J, leaving 11 bases between them. CDR1 is MDHEN, CDR2 SYDVKM, per germline. The CDR3 runs 13 residues. CDR3 region: CASSTHSGTEAFF. CDR3 in DNA: TGTGCCAGCAGTACCCACTCGGGCACTGAAGCTTTCTTT.

This clonotype has only a few counts. This rearrangement joins TRBV4-3 to TRBJ2-3; weak D call: TRBD2 (6 bases). The CDR3 runs to 15 residues. In germline, CDR1 is LGHNA, CDR2 YSLEER. V shed 0 bases and J shed 6 bases, with 13 bases lying between them. The CDR3 reads CASSQERAGRDTQYF. DNA for the CDR3: TGCGCCAGCAGCCAAGAACGGGCGGGGAGGGATACGCAGTATTTT.

The V call is TRBV29-1, the J call TRBJ2-3; possibly TRBD2 for D (7 bases). The CDR3 length is 14 residues. The V and J ends lost 5 bases and 0 bases respectively, with 12 bases between them. CDR1 SQVTM and CDR2 ANQGSEA come from the germline V gene. CDR3 DNA sequence: TGCAGCGTTTGGCGGGGGCAGAGCACAGATACGCAGTATTTT. Protein: CSVWRGQSTDTQYF.

In regard to this clonotype: The junction does not match germline at one end; this may be a read error. The rearrangement uses TRBV7-6 and TRBJ2-4, with D perhaps TRBD1 (5 bases). TRBJ2-7 explains the end of the DNA better; the J call may be wrong. CDR1 SGHVS and CDR2 FNYEAQ come from the germline V gene. The CDR3 loop spans 15 amino acids. The CDR3 region has the DNA TGTGCCAGCAACTTAGCTCCCGACAGATCCTACGAGCAGTACTTC. It translates to CASNLAPDRSYEQYF.

This clonotype was detected only a few times. The chain joins TRBV20-1 to TRBJ2-1; D gene uncertain. The V end was cut by 0 bases, the J end by 0 bases, with 9 bases between. CDR1 DFQATT and CDR2 SNEGSKA come from the germline V gene (reference sequence). This CDR3 is built from 15 residues. CDR3 sequence reads: CSAREALSSYNEQFF. The CDR3 bases are TGCAGTGCTAGAGAGGCCTTGAGCTCCTACAATGAGCAGTTCTTC.

This clonotype showed up just a few times. This sequence joins TRBV15 and TRBJ1-2; the D gene is possibly TRBD1 (6 bases). This CDR3 has 13 amino acids. Germline assignment: CDR1 LNHNV and CDR2 YYDKDF (reference sequence). V was cut by 11 bases and J by 4 bases, with 17 bases left in between. CDR3 sequence (DNA): TGTGCCGCATCGACAGGCACTTCCTATGGCTACACCTTC. Encoded protein: CAASTGTSYGYTF.

The chain couples TRBV11-2 to TRBJ2-5; 8 bases fit TRBD2. Germline values: CDR1 SGHAT, CDR2 FQNNGV. The CDR3 totals 17 residues. With 5 bases clipped from V and 4 bases from J, the junction kept 15 bases outside the gene matches. This chain's CDR3 is CASSPRRGGLSGETQYF. The CDR3 coding sequence is TGTGCCAGCAGCCCCCGACGGGGGGGCCTATCGGGAGAGACCCAGTACTTC. Variable domain in full (rest from reference TRBV11-2 and TRBJ2-5): EAGVAQSPRYKIIEKRQSVAFWCNPISGHATLYWYQQILGQGPKLLIQFQNNGVVDDSQLPKDRFSAERLKGVDSTLKIQPAKLEDSAVYLCASSPRRGGLSGETQYFGPGTRLLVL.

This clonotype was counted ten times or more. The chain carries TRBV12-3 or TRBV12-4 and TRBJ2-6, with D possibly TRBD2 on 5 matching bases. V was trimmed by 6 bases and J by 3 bases, leaving 9 bases between them. The CDR3 is made up of 14 amino acids. In DNA, the CDR3 is TGTGCCAGCAGCCTGGGAGATGGGGCCAACGTCCTGACTTTC. It specifies CASSLGDGANVLTF.

This chain links TRBV29-1 with TRBJ2-5, with D perhaps TRBD1 or TRBD2 (5 bases each). The J call may be incorrect, as the DNA end agrees better with TRBJ2-7. This CDR3 is built from 13 residues. Germline V gene data show CDR1 as SQVTM and CDR2 as ANQGSEA. The CDR3 reads CSAGAAASYEQYF. CDR3 nucleotides: TGCAGCGCCGGGGCTGCGGCCTCCTACGAGCAGTACTTC.

This clonotype was seen more than once but under ten times. The chain is built from TRBV2 and TRBJ2-3; D remains ambiguous. Trimming pared 6 bases from V and 3 bases from J, leaving 16 bases between. The CDR3 loop spans 15 amino acids. The germline gives CDR1 SNHLY, CDR2 FYNNEI. CDR3 amino acids: CASSPFMGSTDTQYF. CDR3 sequence (DNA): TGTGCCAGCAGCCCCTTCATGGGCAGTACAGATACGCAGTATTTT.

The V gene is TRBV12-3 or TRBV12-4, the J gene TRBJ1-2; 7 nucleotides match TRBD1. The CDR3 covers 15 residues. J lost 6 bases, V lost 0 bases, and 7 bases had no gene match. DNA of the CDR3: TGTGCCAGCAGTTTAGCGTTCGGCAGGGGGAATGGCTACACCTTC. This translates into CASSLAFGRGNGYTF.

The genes are TRBV3-1 and TRBJ2-1; 14 bases are shared with TRBD2. Germline CDR1 is LGHDT and CDR2 is YNNKEL (reference sequence). The CDR3 loop spans 16 amino acids. V shed 3 bases and J 7 bases; nucleotides not matched to a gene: 5. CDR3 amino acids: CASSHLGLAGDNEQFF. Written as DNA, the CDR3 is TGTGCCAGCAGCCACCTGGGACTAGCGGGGGATAATGAGCAGTTCTTC.

With respect to this clonotype: This may arise from a read error, as a much more abundant clone is one base away. This chain links TRBV7-9 with TRBJ1-4; no reliable D call. The germline V gene encodes CDR1 SEHNR and CDR2 FQNEAQ (reference sequence). The CDR3 is made up of 11 amino acids. Here the CDR3 reads CASSLFEKRFF. DNA for the CDR3: TGTGCCAGCAGCTTGTTTGAAAAACGGTTTTTT.

This clonotype was detected many times. Mismatch with germline at one junction end may stem from a read error. The chain carries TRBV5-1 and TRBJ2-1, with 11 nucleotides matching TRBD1. The CDR3 has 15 amino acids. Germline V CDR1 and CDR2: SGHRS, YFSETQ. The CDR3: CASSLGTGGNNEQFF. The CDR3, as DNA: TGTGCCAGCAGCTTAGGGACAGGGGGGAACAATGAGCAGTTCTTC.

This chain uses TRBV4-3 with TRBJ2-7, with a weak D call TRBD2 (5 bases). The assigned J gene may be wrong: the sequence end matches TRBJ2-5 better. CDR1 is LGHNA and CDR2 is YSLEER in the germline V gene. This CDR3 has 13 amino acids. The DNA for the CDR3 is TGCGCCAGCAGGATGGTAGCGTTAGAGACCCAGTACTTC. Residues: CASRMVALETQYF.

The CDR3 loop is CASSPQGTVGELFF. DNA of the CDR3: TGTGCCAGCAGCCCCCAAGGGACAGTCGGGGAGCTGTTTTTT. The chain is built from TRBV7-2 and TRBJ2-2; 7 nucleotides match TRBD1. The CDR3 contains 14 residues. Trimming took 5 bases from V and 7 from J; bases not matched to a gene: 7. CDR1 and CDR2 from the germline V gene are SGHTA and FQGNSA.

The chain recombines TRBV4-2 with TRBJ2-7; a weak D match, TRBD2 (6 bases). V lost 3 bases to trimming and J lost 2 bases, with 14 bases between them. This CDR3 has 15 residues. Germline lookup yields CDR1 LGHNA and CDR2 YNFKEQ. CDR3 DNA sequence: TGTGCCAGCAGCCAGATAGGAGGGGTTACCTACGAGCAGTACTTC. This codes for CASSQIGGVTYEQYF.

This clonotype was observed a few times. This clone may be a read error of a much larger clone one base away. This chain connects TRBV10-3 to TRBJ2-5; a possible D gene is TRBD1 (5 bases). Germline assignment: CDR1 ENHRY and CDR2 SYGVKD. The V end lost 2 bases, the J end lost 7 bases, and 5 bases lay between the germline ends. The CDR3 has 11 residues. The CDR3 nucleotides read TGTGCCATCAGTGAGAGGGGGACCCAGTACTTC. It is translated as CAISERGTQYF.

The chain couples TRBV6-2 or TRBV6-3 to TRBJ1-2; no clear D gene. Germline V gives CDR1 MNHEY, CDR2 SVGEGT. The CDR3 length is 15 residues. V dropped 6 bases and J dropped 6 bases, with 20 bases sitting between them. CDR3 residues: CASRSPEGVKDGYTF. CDR3 coding DNA: TGTGCCAGCAGATCCCCGGAGGGAGTAAAAGATGGCTACACCTTC.